What follows are 25 T cell receptor beta chains derived from one specimen sequenced in a study of blood T cell repertoires in COVID-19. Clones were sequenced by immunoSEQ multiplex PCR, and TCRdb holds only the in-frame ones, with some missing. The sample carries some 200,000 clones, around 86% recorded once. The sequenced material came from peripheral blood. All receptors come from a man older than 75 with acute or convalescent COVID-19.

The V and J genes are TRBV5-1 and TRBJ2-2, with D possibly matching TRBD1 (6 bases). Per germline, CDR1 SGHRS and CDR2 YFSETQ. V lost 0 bases, J lost 5 bases, and 11 bases lay in between. The CDR3 totals 15 residues. CDR3 in amino acids: CASSLGWGPTGELFF. As DNA, the CDR3 is TGCGCCAGCAGCTTGGGGTGGGGGCCAACCGGGGAGCTGTTTTTT.

The gene calls are TRBV14 and TRBJ2-1; a weak D match, TRBD2 (5 bases). Germline CDR1 and CDR2: SGHDN and FVKESK. The CDR3 runs 16 residues. V lost 0 bases to trimming and J lost 0 bases, with 9 bases between them. This chain's CDR3 is CASSQDWESSYNEQFF. Here the CDR3 DNA reads TGTGCCAGCAGCCAAGATTGGGAGAGCTCCTACAATGAGCAGTTCTTC. Full variable domain (outside the CDR3, taken from reference TRBV14 and TRBJ2-1): EAGVTQFPSHSVIEKGQTVTLRCDPISGHDNLYWYRRVMGKEIKFLLHFVKESKQDESGMPNNRFLAERTGGTYSTLKVQPAELEDSGVYFCASSQDWESSYNEQFFGPGTRLTVL.

The chain uses TRBV28 and TRBJ2-3; 7 bases match TRBD2. The CDR3 contains 14 residues. Trimming took 8 bases from V and 1 from J; bases not matched to a gene: 6. Per germline, CDR1 MDHEN and CDR2 SYDVKM. For the CDR3, the DNA is TGTGCCAGCCGTGACCGGGGGGGCACAGATACGCAGTATTTT. The encoded protein is CASRDRGGTDTQYF.

The chain recombines TRBV19 with TRBJ1-1; TRBD1 agrees at 9 bases. Trimming took 5 bases from V and 2 from J; bases not matched to a gene: 6. CDR3 length equals 15 residues. Germline V gene lookup returns CDR1 LNHDA and CDR2 SQIVND (reference sequence). The CDR3 loop is CASSALTGGNTEAFF. The CDR3 bases are TGTGCCAGTAGTGCCCTAACAGGGGGCAACACTGAAGCTTTCTTT.

This chain joins TRBV30 and TRBJ2-7, with TRBD2 identical over 15 bases. This CDR3 spans 15 amino acids. Per the germline V gene, CDR1 is GTSNPN and CDR2 is SVGIG (reference sequence). V dropped 4 bases and J dropped 3; count of bases not matched to a gene: 4. Written as DNA, the CDR3 is TGTGCCTGGACCTGGGGACTAGCGGGAGGCTACGAGCAGTACGTC. Residues: CAWTWGLAGGYEQYV.

This chain uses TRBV7-6 with TRBJ2-5; 12 bases are shared with TRBD2. Germline trimming cut 6 bases from V and 4 bases from J; bases unmatched to any gene: 15. Germline-derived CDR1 and CDR2 are SGHVS and FNYEAQ. The CDR3 extends over 18 amino acids. The CDR3 loop is CASRSTSGRTTFGETQYF. CDR3 DNA sequence: TGTGCCAGCAGGTCAACTAGCGGGAGGACTACATTCGGAGAGACCCAGTACTTC. Full variable domain (outside the CDR3, taken from reference TRBV7-6 and TRBJ2-5): GAGVSQSPRYKVTKRGQDVALRCDPISGHVSLYWYRQALGQGPEFLTYFNYEAQQDKSGLPNDRFSAERPEGSISTLTIQRTEQRDSAMYRCASRSTSGRTTFGETQYFGPGTRLLVL.

This chain connects TRBV7-3 to TRBJ2-3; tentative D call: TRBD1 (6 bases). This CDR3 contains 14 residues. Per germline, CDR1 SGHTA and CDR2 FQGTGA. Deletions cut 5 bases from V and 5 bases from J, with 14 bases between. CDR3: CASSRSGTIDTQYF. The CDR3 region has the DNA TGTGCCAGCAGCCGATCTGGGACAATAGATACGCAGTATTTT.

This clone was recorded only once. CDR3 in amino acids: CASSPSSGEQYF. The CDR3 coding sequence is TGTGCCAGCAGCCCATCGTCGGGGGAGCAGTACTTC. This chain joins TRBV11-1 and TRBJ2-7; maybe TRBD2 (5 bases). V gave up 5 bases and J gave up 7 bases, with 12 bases separating them. Germline lookup yields CDR1 SGHAT and CDR2 FQDESV (reference sequence). This CDR3 has 12 amino acids.

Here the CDR3 DNA reads TGTGCCAGCAGACCACTAGCGGTTGGACCCGGGGAGCTGTTTTTT. It yields the protein CASRPLAVGPGELFF. The V gene is TRBV6-5, the J gene TRBJ2-2, with TRBD2 matching 8 bases. Germline CDR1 and CDR2: MNHEY and SVGAGI. The J segment lost 6 bases and the V segment lost 6 bases, leaving 9 bases of the junction unmatched. The CDR3 totals 15 residues.

The chain uses TRBV23-1 and TRBJ1-2; the D is unclear. TRBV23-1 is an ORF, and what it does is uncertain. Between the trimmed V and J ends, which lost 3 bases and 5 bases, there was a span of 16 bases. CDR3 size: 15 residues. The CDR3 region is CASSHRHLLQYGYTF. CDR3 sequence (DNA): TGCGCCAGCAGTCACCGACACCTCTTACAGTATGGCTACACCTTC.

The chain carries TRBV18 and TRBJ1-1; 11 bases match TRBD1. The CDR3 covers 15 residues. Germline loops: CDR1 KGHSH, CDR2 LQKENI. Trimming removed 5 bases from V and 6 bases from J; junction bases left unmatched: 8. As DNA, the CDR3 is TGTGCCAGCTCAGCCCCGGGACAGGGGGGCTCTGAAGCTTTCTTT. It is translated as CASSAPGQGGSEAFF.

V and J are TRBV7-6 and TRBJ2-7; TRBD2 matches 9 bases. CDR1 SGHVS and CDR2 FNYEAQ come from the germline V gene. The CDR3 runs 16 residues. Unmatched junction bases numbered 4, after V lost 1 base and J lost 0 bases. The CDR3 protein is CASSLVAGAVSYEQYF. CDR3 sequence (DNA): TGTGCCAGCAGCTTAGTAGCGGGAGCGGTCTCCTACGAGCAGTACTTC.

This chain connects TRBV4-1 to TRBJ1-4, with no clear D. V lost 1 base and J 0 bases, leaving 15 bases between the germline ends. Germline V gene sequence: CDR1 MGHRA, CDR2 YSYEKL. This CDR3 has 18 amino acids. The CDR3 nucleotides read TGCGCCAGCAGCCAAGGGAGGGTCACGGAGACAACTAATGAAAAACTGTTTTTT. Translation: CASSQGRVTETTNEKLFF.

This rearrangement joins TRBV18 to TRBJ1-4, with TRBD1 matching over 8 bases. Germline V gene lookup returns CDR1 KGHSH and CDR2 LQKENI. The CDR3 extends over 18 amino acids. V lost 0 bases and J lost 0; bases outside the gene matches: 6. The CDR3 loop reads CASSPPMGQVATNEKLFF. For the CDR3, the DNA is TGTGCCAGCTCACCACCTATGGGACAGGTCGCAACTAATGAAAAACTGTTTTTT. The whole variable domain, filled in from reference TRBV18 and TRBJ1-4, reads NAGVMQNPRHLVRRRGQEARLRCSPMKGHSHVYWYRQLPEEGLKFMVYLQKENIIDESGMPKERFSAEFPKEGPSILRIQQVVRGDSAAYFCASSPPMGQVATNEKLFFGSGTQLSVL.

The V gene is TRBV3-1 (or the pseudogene TRBV3-2), the J gene TRBJ2-4; TRBD1 aligns across 10 bases. The CDR3 runs 15 residues. The trim removed 4 bases at V and 3 bases at J, leaving 3 bases unmatched. Germline assignment: CDR1 LGHDT and CDR2 YNNKEL (reference sequence). The CDR3 region has the DNA TGTGCCAGCAGCCCAGGACAGGGGGGCAAAAACATTCAGTACTTC. Residues: CASSPGQGGKNIQYF.

V gene TRBV6-5 combines with J gene TRBJ1-1, with unresolved D. Germline-derived CDR1 and CDR2 are MNHEY and SVGAGI. V dropped 4 bases and J dropped 1 base, with 10 bases sitting between them. The CDR3 is 14 amino acids. DNA for the CDR3: TGTGCCAGCAGTTCACTAGTGGGGAACACTGAAGCTTTCTTT. Protein sequence: CASSSLVGNTEAFF.

This clone was picked up one time. The gene calls are TRBV9 and TRBJ1-1, with TRBD1 matching over 9 bases. This CDR3 is built from 14 residues. V shed 4 bases, J shed 1 base, and the junction held 2 bases outside the gene matches. Germline V gene lookup returns CDR1 SGDLS and CDR2 YYNGEE. The CDR3 coding sequence is TGTGCCAGCAGCCGGGGACAGGGGAACACTGAAGCTTTCTTT. This gives the protein CASSRGQGNTEAFF.

This clone appeared once. This rearrangement joins TRBV24-1 to TRBJ1-3; the D is unclear. From germline, CDR1 is KGHDR and CDR2 SFDVKD. This CDR3 has 12 residues. The germline V and J ends were trimmed by 4 bases and 4 bases, with 4 bases remaining between them. In DNA form, the CDR3 reads TGTGCCACCAGTGAGGGCGGAAACACCATATATTTT. It translates to CATSEGGNTIYF.

The chain carries TRBV18 and TRBJ1-1; D gene ambiguous. Germline V gives CDR1 KGHSH, CDR2 LQKENI. The V end was cut by 2 bases, the J end by 6 bases, with 10 bases between. CDR3 size: 13 residues. CDR3 sequence reads: CASSPNLAAEAFF. The CDR3 DNA sequence: TGTGCCAGCTCACCAAATTTGGCCGCTGAAGCTTTCTTT.

This clone was recorded once. J is TRBJ2-2 and V is TRBV15; the match to TRBD1 covers 7 bases. CDR3 length: 14 residues. V was pared by 5 bases and J by 4 bases, with 4 bases of the junction left unmatched. The germline V gene encodes CDR1 LNHNV and CDR2 YYDKDF (reference sequence). The CDR3 region is CATSLTGFTGELFF. In nucleotides, the CDR3 is TGTGCCACCAGCCTGACAGGGTTCACCGGGGAGCTGTTTTTT.

V gene TRBV9 combines with J gene TRBJ2-1; D uncertain. This CDR3 has 13 residues. Trimming cost V 0 bases and J 10 bases, with 11 bases left between them. The germline V gene encodes CDR1 SGDLS and CDR2 YYNGEE. The CDR3, as DNA: TGTGCCAGCAGCGTAGGGTTAGGCAGGGAGCAGTTCTTC. Its protein is CASSVGLGREQFF.

The CDR3 region is CASSRGHLSNQPQHF. The CDR3 DNA sequence: TGTGCCAGCAGTAGGGGACACTTGAGCAATCAGCCCCAGCATTTT. The chain combines TRBV6-5 with TRBJ1-5; possibly TRBD1 for D (6 bases). CDR3 length: 15 residues. Trimming cost V 5 bases and J 1 base, with 12 bases left between them. Germline V CDR1 and CDR2: MNHEY, SVGAGI.

The V and J genes are TRBV7-2 and TRBJ2-4; possibly TRBD1 for D (7 bases). This CDR3 region has 15 residues. V lost 2 bases to trimming and J lost 4 bases, with 12 bases between them. CDR1 and CDR2 from the germline V gene are SGHTA and FQGNSA. The CDR3 coding sequence is TGTGCCAGCAGCTTACCGCGGGACAGTAAAAACATTCAGTACTTC. Protein product: CASSLPRDSKNIQYF.

This clone was observed many times. The genes are TRBV12-3 or TRBV12-4 and TRBJ2-7; D not certain. V was pared by 1 base and J by 2 bases, with 6 bases between. CDR3 size: 13 residues. The DNA of the CDR3 is TGTGCCAGCAGTTTAGTGGCAACCTACGAGCAGTACTTC. This codes for CASSLVATYEQYF.

The V and J genes are TRBV27 and TRBJ2-3; tentative D call: TRBD2 (6 bases). Looked up from germline, CDR1 is MNHEY and CDR2 is SMNVEV (reference sequence). The length of the CDR3 is 15 residues. Trimming stripped 4 bases from V and 2 bases from J, with 13 bases between. The CDR3 coding sequence is TGTGCCAGCAGTTCCCTACGGGACTTCACAGATACGCAGTATTTT. It is translated as CASSSLRDFTDTQYF.